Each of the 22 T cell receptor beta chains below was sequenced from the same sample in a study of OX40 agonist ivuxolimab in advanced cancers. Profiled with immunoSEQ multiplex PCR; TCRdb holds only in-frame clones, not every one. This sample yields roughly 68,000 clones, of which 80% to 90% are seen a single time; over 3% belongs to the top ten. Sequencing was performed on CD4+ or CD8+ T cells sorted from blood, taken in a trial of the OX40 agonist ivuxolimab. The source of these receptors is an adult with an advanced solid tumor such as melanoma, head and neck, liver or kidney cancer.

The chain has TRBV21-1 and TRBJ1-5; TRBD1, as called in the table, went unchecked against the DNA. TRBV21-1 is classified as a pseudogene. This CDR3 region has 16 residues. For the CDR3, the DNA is TGTGCCAGCAGCAGACAGGGGAATTATAGCAATCAGCCCCAGCATTTT. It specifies CASSRQGNYSNQPQHF.

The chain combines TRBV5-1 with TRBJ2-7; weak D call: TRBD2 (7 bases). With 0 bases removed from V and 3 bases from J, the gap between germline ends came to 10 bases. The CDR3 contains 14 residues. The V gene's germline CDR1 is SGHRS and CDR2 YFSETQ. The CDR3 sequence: CASSLAGDYYEQYF. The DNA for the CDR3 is TGCGCCAGCAGCTTGGCAGGGGACTACTACGAGCAGTACTTC.

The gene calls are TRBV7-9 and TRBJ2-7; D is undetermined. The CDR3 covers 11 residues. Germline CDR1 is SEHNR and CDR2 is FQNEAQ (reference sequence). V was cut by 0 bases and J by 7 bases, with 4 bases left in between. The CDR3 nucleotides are TGTGCCAGCAGCTTAGCTGGAGAGCAGTACTTC. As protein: CASSLAGEQYF.

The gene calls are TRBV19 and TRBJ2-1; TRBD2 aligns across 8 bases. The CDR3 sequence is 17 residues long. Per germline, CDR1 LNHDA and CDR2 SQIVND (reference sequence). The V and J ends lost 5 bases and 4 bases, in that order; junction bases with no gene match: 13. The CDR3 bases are TGTGCCAGTAGTGTTCGACTAGCGTCTGCGCATTACAATGAGCAGTTCTTC. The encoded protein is CASSVRLASAHYNEQFF.

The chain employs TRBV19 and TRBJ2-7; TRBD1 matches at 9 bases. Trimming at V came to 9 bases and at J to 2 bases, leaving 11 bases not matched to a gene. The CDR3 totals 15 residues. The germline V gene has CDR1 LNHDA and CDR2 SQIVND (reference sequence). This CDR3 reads CASRLQGADPYEQYF. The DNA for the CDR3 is TGTGCCAGCCGTTTACAGGGGGCTGATCCCTACGAGCAGTACTTC.

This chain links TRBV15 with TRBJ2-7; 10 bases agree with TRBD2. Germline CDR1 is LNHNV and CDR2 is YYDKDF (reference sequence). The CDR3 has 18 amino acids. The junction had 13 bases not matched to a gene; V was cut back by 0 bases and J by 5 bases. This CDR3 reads CATSRDQGWASGSHEQYF. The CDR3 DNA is TGTGCCACCAGCAGAGATCAAGGTTGGGCTAGCGGGAGCCACGAGCAGTACTTC.

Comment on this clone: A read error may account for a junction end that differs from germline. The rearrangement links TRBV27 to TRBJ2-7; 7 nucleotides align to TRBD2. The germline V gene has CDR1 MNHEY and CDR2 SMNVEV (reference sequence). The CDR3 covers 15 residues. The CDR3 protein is CASRGFSSGLWEQCF. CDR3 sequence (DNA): TGTGCCAGCAGAGGATTCTCTAGCGGTTTGTGGGAGCAGTGCTTC.

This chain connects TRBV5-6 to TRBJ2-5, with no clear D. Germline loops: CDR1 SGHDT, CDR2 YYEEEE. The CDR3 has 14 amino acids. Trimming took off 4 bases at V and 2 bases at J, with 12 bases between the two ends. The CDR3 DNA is TGTGCCAGCAGCCCCGGGCACGGACAAGAGACCCAGTACTTC. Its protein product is CASSPGHGQETQYF.

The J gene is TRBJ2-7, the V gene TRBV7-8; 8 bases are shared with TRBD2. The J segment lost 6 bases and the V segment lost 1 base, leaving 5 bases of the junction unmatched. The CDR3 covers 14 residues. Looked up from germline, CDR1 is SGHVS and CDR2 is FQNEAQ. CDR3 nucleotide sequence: TGTGCCAGCAGCTTAGACGGGAGGGCCGCCGAGCAGTACTTC. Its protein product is CASSLDGRAAEQYF.

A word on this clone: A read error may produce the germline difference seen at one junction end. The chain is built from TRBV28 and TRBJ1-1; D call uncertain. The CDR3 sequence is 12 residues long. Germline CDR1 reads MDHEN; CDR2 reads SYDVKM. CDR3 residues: CASSETNAEAFF. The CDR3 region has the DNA TGTGCCAGCAGTGAGACGAACGCTGAAGCTTTCTTT.

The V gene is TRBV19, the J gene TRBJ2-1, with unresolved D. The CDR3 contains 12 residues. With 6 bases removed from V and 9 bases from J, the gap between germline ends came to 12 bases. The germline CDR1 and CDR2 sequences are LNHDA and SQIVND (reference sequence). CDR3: CASRGSWPEQFF. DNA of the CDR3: TGTGCCAGTAGAGGTAGCTGGCCTGAGCAGTTCTTC.

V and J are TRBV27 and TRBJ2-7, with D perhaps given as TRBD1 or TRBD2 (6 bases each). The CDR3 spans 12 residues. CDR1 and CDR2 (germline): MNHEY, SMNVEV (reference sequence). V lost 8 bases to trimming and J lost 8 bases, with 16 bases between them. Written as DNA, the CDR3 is TGTGCCAGCCGGGGGCCTCATGCCAAGCAGTACTTC. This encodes CASRGPHAKQYF.

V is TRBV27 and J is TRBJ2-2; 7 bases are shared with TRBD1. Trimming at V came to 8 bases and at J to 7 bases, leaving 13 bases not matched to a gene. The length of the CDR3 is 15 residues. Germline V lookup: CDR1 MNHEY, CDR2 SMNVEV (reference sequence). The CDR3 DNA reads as TGTGCCAGCGCCACTAACGGACAGGTTGTCGGGGAGCTGTTTTTT. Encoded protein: CASATNGQVVGELFF.

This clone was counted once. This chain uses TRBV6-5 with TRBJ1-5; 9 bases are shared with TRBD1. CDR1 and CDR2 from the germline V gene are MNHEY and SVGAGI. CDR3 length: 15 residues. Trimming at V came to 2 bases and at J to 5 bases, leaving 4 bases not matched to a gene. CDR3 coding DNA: TGTGCCAGCAGTTACACAGGGGGCGTTGATCAGCCCCAGCATTTT. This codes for CASSYTGGVDQPQHF.

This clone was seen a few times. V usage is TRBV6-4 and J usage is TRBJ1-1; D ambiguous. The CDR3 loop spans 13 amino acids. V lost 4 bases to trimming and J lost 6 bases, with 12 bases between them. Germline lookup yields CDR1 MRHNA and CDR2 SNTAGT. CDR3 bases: TGTGCCAGCAGTGCCAGGACCGGGTCTGAAGCTTTCTTT. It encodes CASSARTGSEAFF.

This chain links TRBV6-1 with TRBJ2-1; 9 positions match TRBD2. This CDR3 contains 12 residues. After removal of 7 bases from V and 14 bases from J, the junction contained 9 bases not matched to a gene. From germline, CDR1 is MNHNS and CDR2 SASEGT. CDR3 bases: TGTGCCAGCACGGAGCGGGGGGTAGGGAAGTTCTTC. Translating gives CASTERGVGKFF.

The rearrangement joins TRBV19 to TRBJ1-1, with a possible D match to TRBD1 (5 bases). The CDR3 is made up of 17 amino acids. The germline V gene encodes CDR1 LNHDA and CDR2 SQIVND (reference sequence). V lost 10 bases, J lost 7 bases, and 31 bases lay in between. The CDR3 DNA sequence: TGTGCCACCCGGGGAGGTGGTCAATTCTTAACCGGGGGTGAAGCTTTCTTT. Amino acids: CATRGGGQFLTGGEAFF.

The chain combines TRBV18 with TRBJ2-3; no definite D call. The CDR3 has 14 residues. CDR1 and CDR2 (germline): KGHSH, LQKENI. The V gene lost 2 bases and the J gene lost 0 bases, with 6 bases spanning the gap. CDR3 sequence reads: CASSPLDSTDTQYF. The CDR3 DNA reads TGTGCCAGCTCACCATTAGATAGCACAGATACGCAGTATTTT.

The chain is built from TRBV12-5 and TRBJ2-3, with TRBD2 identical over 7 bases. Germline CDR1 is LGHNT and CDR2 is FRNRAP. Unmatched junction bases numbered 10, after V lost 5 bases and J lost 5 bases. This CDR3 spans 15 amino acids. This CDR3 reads CASGIAGIDGDTQYF. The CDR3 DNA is TGTGCTAGTGGTATAGCGGGTATAGACGGAGATACGCAGTATTTT.

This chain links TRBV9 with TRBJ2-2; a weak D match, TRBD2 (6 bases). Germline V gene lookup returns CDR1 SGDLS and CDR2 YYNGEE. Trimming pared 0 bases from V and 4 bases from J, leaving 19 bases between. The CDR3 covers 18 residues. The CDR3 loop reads CASSVGLVEGSSTGELFF. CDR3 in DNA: TGTGCCAGCAGCGTAGGATTGGTGGAGGGGTCGAGCACCGGGGAGCTGTTTTTT.

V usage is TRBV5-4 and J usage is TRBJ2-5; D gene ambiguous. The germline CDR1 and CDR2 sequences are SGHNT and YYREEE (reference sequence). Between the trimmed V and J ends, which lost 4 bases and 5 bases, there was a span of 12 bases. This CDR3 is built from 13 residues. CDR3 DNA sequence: TGTGCCAGCAGCCCAACTATGGGCGAGACCCAGTACTTC. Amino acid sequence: CASSPTMGETQYF.

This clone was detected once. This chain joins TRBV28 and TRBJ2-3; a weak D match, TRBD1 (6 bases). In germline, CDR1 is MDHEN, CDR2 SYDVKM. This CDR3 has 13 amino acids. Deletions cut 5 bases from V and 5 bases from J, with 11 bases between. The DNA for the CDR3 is TGTGCCAGCAGTGGAACAGGGATAGATACGCAGTATTTT. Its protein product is CASSGTGIDTQYF.